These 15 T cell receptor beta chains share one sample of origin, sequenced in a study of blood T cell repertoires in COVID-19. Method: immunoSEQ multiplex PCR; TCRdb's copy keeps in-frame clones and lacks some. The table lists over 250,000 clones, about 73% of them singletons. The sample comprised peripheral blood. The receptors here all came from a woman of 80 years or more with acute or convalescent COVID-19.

The DNA for the CDR3 is TGTGCCAGCTCACCACCGTCACAGATCAACACCGGGGAGCTGTTTTTT. Its translation: CASSPPSQINTGELFF. This chain uses TRBV18 with TRBJ2-2, with unresolved D. With 0 bases removed from V and 2 bases from J, the gap between germline ends came to 10 bases. Germline V gives CDR1 KGHSH, CDR2 LQKENI. The CDR3 covers 16 residues.

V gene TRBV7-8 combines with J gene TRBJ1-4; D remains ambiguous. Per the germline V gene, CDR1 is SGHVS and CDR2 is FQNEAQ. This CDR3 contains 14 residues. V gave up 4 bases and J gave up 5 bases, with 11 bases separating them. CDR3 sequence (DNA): TGTGCCAGCAGCTATGGGAGGGTAAATGAAAAACTGTTTTTT. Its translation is CASSYGRVNEKLFF.

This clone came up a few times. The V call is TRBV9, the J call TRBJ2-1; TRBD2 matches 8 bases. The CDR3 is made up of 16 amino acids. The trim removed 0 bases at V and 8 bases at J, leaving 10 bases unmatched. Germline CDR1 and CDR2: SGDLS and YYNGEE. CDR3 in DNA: TGTGCCAGCAGCGTAGCTACGAGCGGGAGTAACTATGAGCAGTTCTTC. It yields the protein CASSVATSGSNYEQFF.

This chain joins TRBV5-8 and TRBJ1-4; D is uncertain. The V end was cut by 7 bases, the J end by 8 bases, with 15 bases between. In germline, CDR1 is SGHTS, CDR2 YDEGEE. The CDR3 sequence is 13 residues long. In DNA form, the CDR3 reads TGTGCCAGCTCTCTGGGAGGCCGGGAAAAACTGTTTTTT. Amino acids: CASSLGGREKLFF.

The CDR3 DNA reads TGTGCCAGCAGCTTAGAGGGACAGGGCTGGGGTACGCAGTATTTT. Protein: CASSLEGQGWGTQYF. The rearrangement uses TRBV11-2 and TRBJ2-3, with TRBD1 matching 9 bases. Germline V lookup: CDR1 SGHAT, CDR2 FQNNGV. V was clipped by 0 bases and J by 8 bases; unmatched bases: 6. This CDR3 is 15 amino acids long. Combining the CDR3 with reference TRBV11-2 and TRBJ2-3 gives the whole variable domain EAGVAQSPRYKIIEKRQSVAFWCNPISGHATLYWYQQILGQGPKLLIQFQNNGVVDDSQLPKDRFSAERLKGVDSTLKIQPAKLEDSAVYLCASSLEGQGWGTQYFGPGTRLTVL.

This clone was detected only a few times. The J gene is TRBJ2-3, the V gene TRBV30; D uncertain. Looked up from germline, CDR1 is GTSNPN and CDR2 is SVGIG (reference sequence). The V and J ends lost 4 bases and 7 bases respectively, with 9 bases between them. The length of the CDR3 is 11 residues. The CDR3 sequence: CAWTGLNTQYF. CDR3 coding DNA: TGTGCCTGGACCGGGTTGAATACGCAGTATTTT.

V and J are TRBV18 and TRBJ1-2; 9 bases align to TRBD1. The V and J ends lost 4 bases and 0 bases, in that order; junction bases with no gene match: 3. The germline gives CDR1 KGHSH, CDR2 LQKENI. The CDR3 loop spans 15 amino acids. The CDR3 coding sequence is TGTGCCAGCTCACTTCGACAGGGGGCTAACTATGGCTACACCTTC. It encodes CASSLRQGANYGYTF.

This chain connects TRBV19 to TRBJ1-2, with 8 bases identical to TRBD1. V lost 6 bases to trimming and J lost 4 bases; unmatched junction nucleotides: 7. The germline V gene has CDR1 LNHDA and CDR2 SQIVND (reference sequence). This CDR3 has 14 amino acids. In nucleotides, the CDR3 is TGTGCCAGTAGCCGGACAGGGCAGATCTATGGCTACACCTTC. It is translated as CASSRTGQIYGYTF.

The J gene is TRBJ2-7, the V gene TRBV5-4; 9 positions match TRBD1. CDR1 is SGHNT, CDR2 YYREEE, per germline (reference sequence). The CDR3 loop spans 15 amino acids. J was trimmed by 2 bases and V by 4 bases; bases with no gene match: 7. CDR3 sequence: CASSLGRQGAYEQYF. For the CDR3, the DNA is TGTGCCAGCAGCCTAGGGAGACAGGGGGCCTACGAGCAGTACTTC.

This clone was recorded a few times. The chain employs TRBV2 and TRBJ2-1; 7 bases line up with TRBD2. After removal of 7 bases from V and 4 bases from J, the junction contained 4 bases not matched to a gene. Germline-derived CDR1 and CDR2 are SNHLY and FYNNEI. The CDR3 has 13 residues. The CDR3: CASNREDYNEQFF. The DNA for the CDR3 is TGTGCCAGCAACCGGGAGGATTACAATGAGCAGTTCTTC.

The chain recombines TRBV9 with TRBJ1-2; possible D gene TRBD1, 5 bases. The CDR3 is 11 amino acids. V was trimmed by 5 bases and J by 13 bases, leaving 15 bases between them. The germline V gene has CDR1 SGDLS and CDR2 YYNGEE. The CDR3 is CASRGRGFFTF. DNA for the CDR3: TGTGCCAGCAGGGGACGGGGGTTTTTCACCTTC.

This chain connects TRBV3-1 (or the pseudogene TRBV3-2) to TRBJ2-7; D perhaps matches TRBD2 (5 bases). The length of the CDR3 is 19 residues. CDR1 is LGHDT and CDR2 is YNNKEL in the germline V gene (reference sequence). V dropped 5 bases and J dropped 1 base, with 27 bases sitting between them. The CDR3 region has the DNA TGTGCCAGCAGCTCCCGGGATCCAACCGATACCCCCCATTCCTACGAGCAGTACTTC. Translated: CASSSRDPTDTPHSYEQYF.

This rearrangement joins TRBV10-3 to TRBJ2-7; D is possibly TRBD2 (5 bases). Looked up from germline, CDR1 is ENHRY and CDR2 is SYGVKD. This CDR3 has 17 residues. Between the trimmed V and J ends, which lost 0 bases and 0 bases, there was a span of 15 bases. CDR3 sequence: CAISESVRADHSYEQYF. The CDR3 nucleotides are TGTGCCATCAGTGAGTCAGTTAGAGCGGACCACTCCTACGAGCAGTACTTC.

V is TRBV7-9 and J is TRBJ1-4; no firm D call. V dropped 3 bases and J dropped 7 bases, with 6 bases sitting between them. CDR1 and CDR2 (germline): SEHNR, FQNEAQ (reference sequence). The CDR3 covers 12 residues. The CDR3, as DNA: TGTGCCAGCAGCTTGGTAGCTGAAAAACTGTTTTTT. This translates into CASSLVAEKLFF.

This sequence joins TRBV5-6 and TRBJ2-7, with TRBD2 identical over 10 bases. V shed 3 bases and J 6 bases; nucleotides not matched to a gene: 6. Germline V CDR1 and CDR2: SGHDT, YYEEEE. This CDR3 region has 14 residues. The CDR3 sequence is CASSSSGRAPEQYF. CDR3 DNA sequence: TGTGCCAGCAGCTCAAGCGGGAGGGCCCCCGAGCAGTACTTC.